This T cell receptor beta chain was identified in a study of T cells expressing NK-cell markers. Study observations and caveats: Topping the CD3+CD56-NKG2C+ fraction as well were these clonotypes, in a handful of donors.

With the 5' RACE reads reprocessed, TCRdb shows one record per CDR3 protein and no DNA. Listed are about 110,000 distinct CDR3 sequences; around a sixth falls within the top ten. The CDR3 contains 16 residues. Germline V gene sequence: CDR1 MGHRA, CDR2 YSYEKL. Points on this clonotype: Its antigen is currently unknown.

The sequence came from a woman aged 18 to 69 in good health. Sequences were obtained from blood T cells: a sorted CD56 or NKG2C T cell subset, CD4+ or CD8+ T cells, or bulk PBMC T cells (not recorded which). The V call is TRBV4-1, the J call TRBJ2-5; absent DNA, TCRdb's TRBD1 call cannot be checked. CDR3 in amino acids: CASSPLSSGGRETQYF.